The subject of this entry is one T cell receptor (beta chain). Its antigen remains unidentified. Donors consisted of healthy bone marrow donors. The PCR used 60 Vbeta and 13 Jbeta primers. Produced via immunoSEQ multiplex PCR; TCRdb's table is partial and in-frame only. Of 70,000 to 90,000 clones listed, 55% to 65% are singletons. This record comes from a study of cytomegalovirus exposure and HLA in healthy donors. Study conclusions and caveats: The investigators catalogued 150 or so TCR beta chains as cytomegalovirus-associated.

CDR1 and CDR2 from the germline V gene are MGHDK and SYGVNS. This CDR3 has 15 residues. With 6 bases clipped from V and 2 bases from J, the junction kept 6 bases outside the gene matches. This sequence joins TRBV25-1 and TRBJ2-2; TRBD2 aligns across 7 bases. Input material: PBMCs. The sequence came from a woman aged 40 to 49 in good health and CMV-seropositive. CDR3 nucleotide sequence: TGTGCCAGCAGCGGAGCGGGACCAAACACCGGGGAGCTGTTTTTT. Protein product: CASSGAGPNTGELFF.